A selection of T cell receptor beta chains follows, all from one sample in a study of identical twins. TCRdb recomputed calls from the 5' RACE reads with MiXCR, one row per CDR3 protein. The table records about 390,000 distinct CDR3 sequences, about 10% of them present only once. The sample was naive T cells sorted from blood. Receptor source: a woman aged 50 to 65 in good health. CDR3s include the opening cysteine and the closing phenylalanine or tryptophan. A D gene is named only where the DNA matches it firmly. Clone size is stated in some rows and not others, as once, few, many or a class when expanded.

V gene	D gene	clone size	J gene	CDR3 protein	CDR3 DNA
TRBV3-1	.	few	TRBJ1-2	CASSHGSGQDYYGYTF	TGTGCCAGCAGCCATGGGTCAGGGCAAGATTACTATGGCTACACCTTC
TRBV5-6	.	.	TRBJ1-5	CASSLKPYQPQHF	TGTGCCAGCAGCTTGAAGCCATATCAGCCCCAGCATTTT
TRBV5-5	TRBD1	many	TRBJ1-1	CASSTGQGMNTEAFF	TGTGCCAGCAGCACCGGACAGGGAATGAACACTGAAGCTTTCTTT
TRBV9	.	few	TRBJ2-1	CASSVGRQSSYNEQFF	TGTGCCAGCAGCGTAGGTCGGCAGAGCTCCTACAATGAGCAGTTCTTC
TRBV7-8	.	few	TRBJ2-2	CASSSGPSSGELFF	TGTGCCAGCAGCTCAGGCCCCTCTAGTGGGGAGCTGTTTTTT
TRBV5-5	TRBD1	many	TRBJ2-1	CASSFVRQGDNEQFF	TGTGCCAGCAGCTTTGTACGACAGGGGGATAATGAGCAGTTCTTC
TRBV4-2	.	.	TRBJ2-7	CASSQLAGSSPEQYF	TGTGCCAGCAGCCAACTGGCGGGAAGCTCCCCGGAGCAGTACTTC
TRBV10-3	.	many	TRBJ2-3	CAISESAGPTDTQYF	TGTGCCATCAGTGAGTCCGCGGGACCCACAGATACGCAGTATTTT
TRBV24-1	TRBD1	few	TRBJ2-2	CATSGRTGGLNTGELFF	TGTGCCACCAGTGGCCGGACAGGGGGGCTCAACACCGGGGAGCTGTTTTTT
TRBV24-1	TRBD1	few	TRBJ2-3	CATSDSDRGTDTQYF	TGTGCCACCAGTGACTCCGACAGGGGGACAGATACGCAGTATTTT
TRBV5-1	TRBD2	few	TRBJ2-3	CASSLALTRGREGTQYF	TGCGCCAGCAGCTTGGCCCTGACGAGAGGAAGGGAGGGGACGCAGTATTTT
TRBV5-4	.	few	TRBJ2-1	CASSLEPGDEQFF	TGTGCCAGCAGCTTGGAACCGGGGGATGAGCAGTTCTTC
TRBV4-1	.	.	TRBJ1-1	CASSQQTENTEAFF	TGCGCCAGCAGCCAACAGACAGAGAACACTGAAGCTTTCTTT